Presented here are 14 T cell receptor beta chains from one specimen sequenced in a study of blood T cell repertoires in COVID-19. TCRdb's copy holds only in-frame clones and misses some; the assay was immunoSEQ multiplex PCR. The table lists around 120,000 clones, 70% to 90% of them singletons. The sequenced sample consisted of peripheral blood. The receptors stem from a human donor in a cohort sampled during active COVID-19.

A few counts support this clone. This sequence joins TRBV7-9 and TRBJ1-6, with 10 bases that match TRBD1. The germline CDR1 and CDR2 sequences are SEHNR and FQNEAQ (reference sequence). V was clipped by 5 bases and J by 7 bases; unmatched bases: 8. The CDR3 length is 16 residues. The DNA of the CDR3 is TGTGCCAGCAGCCCCCGACAGGGGGCGTCGAATTCACCCCTCCACTTT. Amino acids: CASSPRQGASNSPLHF.

The V and J genes are TRBV27 and TRBJ1-4; 9 bases match TRBD1. CDR3 length equals 15 residues. With V trimmed by 5 bases and J by 11 bases, 12 bases remained unmatched. Germline CDR1 reads MNHEY; CDR2 reads SMNVEV (reference sequence). The CDR3 protein is CASSPAGTGRMKLFF. CDR3 in DNA: TGTGCCAGCAGTCCAGCCGGGACAGGGAGGATGAAACTGTTTTTT.

The chain employs TRBV10-3 and TRBJ2-7; weak D call: TRBD1 (6 bases). CDR3 length equals 13 residues. From germline, CDR1 is ENHRY and CDR2 SYGVKD. Trimming pared 6 bases from V and 5 bases from J, leaving 14 bases between. For the CDR3, the DNA is TGTGCCATCAGGGGGGCAGCAAGGGACGAGCAGTACTTC. Encoded protein: CAIRGAARDEQYF.

The chain combines TRBV6-2 or TRBV6-3 with TRBJ1-2; a weak D match, TRBD1 (6 bases). The CDR3 has 15 residues. Trimming took off 4 bases at V and 4 bases at J, with 16 bases between the two ends. The germline V gene has CDR1 MNHEY and CDR2 SVGEGT. The CDR3 DNA follows: TGTGCCAGCAGTTTGGACAGTTCACTGGTCTATGGCTACACCTTC. The encoded protein is CASSLDSSLVYGYTF.

The chain has TRBV2 and TRBJ1-5, with D perhaps TRBD1 (5 bases). Between the trimmed V and J ends, which lost 3 bases and 3 bases, there was a span of 12 bases. This CDR3 is built from 15 residues. The germline V gene encodes CDR1 SNHLY and CDR2 FYNNEI. CDR3 sequence (DNA): TGTGCCAGCAGTGAGGGACGGGGGTTCAATCAGCCCCAGCATTTT. It codes for CASSEGRGFNQPQHF.

The V call is TRBV5-5, the J call TRBJ2-7; perhaps TRBD1 as D (6 bases). The CDR3 covers 13 residues. CDR1 is SGHKS and CDR2 is YYEKEE in the germline V gene (reference sequence). V was pared by 3 bases and J by 4 bases, with 11 bases between. CDR3 sequence (DNA): TGTGCCAGCAGCTGGGGGCAGGAGTACGAGCAGTACTTC. Protein product: CASSWGQEYEQYF.

V gene TRBV12-3 or TRBV12-4 combines with J gene TRBJ1-2; D may be TRBD1 (6 bases). The CDR3 is made up of 13 amino acids. The V end was cut by 2 bases, the J end by 7 bases, with 11 bases between. The CDR3 reads CASSLNKGVGYTF. CDR3 nucleotides: TGTGCCAGCAGTTTAAATAAGGGGGTTGGCTACACCTTC.

The chain has TRBV5-5 and TRBJ2-7; 8 nucleotides match TRBD2. CDR3 size: 16 residues. V shed 1 base, J shed 2 bases, and the junction held 8 bases outside the gene matches. Germline CDR1 is SGHKS and CDR2 is YYEKEE (reference sequence). Here the CDR3 reads CASSLIVAGNTYEQYF. In DNA form, the CDR3 reads TGTGCCAGCAGCTTGATCGTAGCGGGGAATACCTACGAGCAGTACTTC.

The chain links TRBV5-5 to TRBJ2-3; 7 bases map to TRBD2. Germline V gene data show CDR1 as SGHKS and CDR2 as YYEKEE (reference sequence). The V gene end was trimmed by 3 bases and the J gene end by 4 bases; junction bases not matched to a gene: 11. CDR3 size: 16 residues. The CDR3 DNA follows: TGTGCCAGCAGCTGGGGTACGGGGGGTGGCGCAGATACGCAGTATTTT. Its translation: CASSWGTGGGADTQYF.

The DNA for the CDR3 is TGTGCCAGCAGTTACGGGGGGACAGGGAACACTGAAGCTTTCTTT. Translation gives CASSYGGTGNTEAFF. The chain joins TRBV6-5 to TRBJ1-1; TRBD1 agrees at 8 bases. CDR3 length: 15 amino acids. Germline-derived CDR1 and CDR2 are MNHEY and SVGAGI. Trimming at V came to 2 bases and at J to 1 base, leaving 3 bases not matched to a gene.

The rearrangement joins TRBV7-6 to TRBJ2-7, with TRBD1 matching over 10 bases. V shed 5 bases, J shed 2 bases, and the junction held 3 bases outside the gene matches. The CDR3 runs to 14 residues. The germline CDR1 and CDR2 sequences are SGHVS and FNYEAQ. The CDR3 nucleotides are TGTGCCAGCAGCCCAGGACAGGGGGCCTACGAGCAGTACTTC. Residues: CASSPGQGAYEQYF.

The V and J genes are TRBV30 and TRBJ1-6; 8 bases are shared with TRBD1. V was pared by 4 bases and J by 10 bases, with 6 bases of the junction left unmatched. This CDR3 comprises 13 residues. CDR1 GTSNPN and CDR2 SVGIG come from the germline V gene (reference sequence). CDR3: CAWTQGERSPLHF. The CDR3 DNA is TGTGCCTGGACACAGGGGGAGCGGTCACCCCTCCACTTT.

The chain recombines TRBV6-5 with TRBJ1-5; possible D gene TRBD1, 5 bases. Germline CDR1 and CDR2: MNHEY and SVGAGI. The ends were cut back, 5 bases at V and 5 bases at J, with 16 bases in the middle. The CDR3 runs 15 residues. The chain's CDR3 is CASSPRRRGDQPQHF. The CDR3 nucleotides read TGTGCCAGCAGTCCGAGGCGTCGGGGGGATCAGCCCCAGCATTTT.

The chain joins TRBV6-4 to TRBJ1-1; TRBD1 matches at 8 bases. V shed 10 bases, J shed 5 bases, and the junction held 21 bases outside the gene matches. CDR3 size: 17 residues. Germline CDR1 and CDR2: MRHNA and SNTAGT. DNA for the CDR3: TGTGCCACTAACCCCCCGGGACAGGCAAAAGGGAGGACTGAAGCTTTCTTT. Its protein is CATNPPGQAKGRTEAFF.